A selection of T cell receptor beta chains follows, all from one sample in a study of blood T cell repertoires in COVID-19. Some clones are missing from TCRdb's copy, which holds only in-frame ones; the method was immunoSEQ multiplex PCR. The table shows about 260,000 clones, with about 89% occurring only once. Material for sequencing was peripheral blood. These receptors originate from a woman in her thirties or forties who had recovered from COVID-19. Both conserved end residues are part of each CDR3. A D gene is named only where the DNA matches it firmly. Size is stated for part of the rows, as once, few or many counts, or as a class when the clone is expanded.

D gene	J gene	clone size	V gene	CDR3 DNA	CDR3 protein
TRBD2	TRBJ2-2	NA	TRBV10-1	TGCGCCAGCACCCCGGGGGGGTACGACACCGGGGAGCTGTTTTTT	CASTPGGYDTGELFF
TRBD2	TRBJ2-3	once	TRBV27	TGTGCCAGCACCCCGGGACTAGTCGACACAGATACGCAGTATTTT	CASTPGLVDTDTQYF
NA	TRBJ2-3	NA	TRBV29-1	TGCAGCGTTGTCGTTGACAGGAGCACAGATACGCAGTATTTT	CSVVVDRSTDTQYF
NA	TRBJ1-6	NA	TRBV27	TGTGCCAGCAGCCCGGGACAATATAATTCACCCCTCCACTTT	CASSPGQYNSPLHF
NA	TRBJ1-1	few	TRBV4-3	TGCGCCAGCAGCCAAGATAGAGCGGGAACTGAAGCTTTCTTT	CASSQDRAGTEAFF
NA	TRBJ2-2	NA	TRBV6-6	TGTGCCAGCAGTTACCCCAAACCCACAGAGCCCGGGGAGCTGTTTTTT	CASSYPKPTEPGELFF
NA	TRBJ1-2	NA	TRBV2	TGTGCCAGCAGTGACGGTAACTATGGCTACACCTTC	CASSDGNYGYTF
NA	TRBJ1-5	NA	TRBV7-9	TGTGCCAGCAGCTTAAGGGGCGATCAGCCCCAGCATTTT	CASSLRGDQPQHF
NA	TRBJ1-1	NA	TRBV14	TGTGCCAGCAGCCTGGACAGCTTGAACACTGAAGCTTTCTTT	CASSLDSLNTEAFF
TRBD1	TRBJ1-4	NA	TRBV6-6	TGTGCCACCGGGGACAGTATGAATGAAAAACTGTTTTTT	CATGDSMNEKLFF
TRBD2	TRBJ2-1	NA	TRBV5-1	TGCGCCAGCAGCCTCGGCGGACTAGCCCCCAATGAGCAGTTCTTC	CASSLGGLAPNEQFF
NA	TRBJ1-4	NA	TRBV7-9	TGTGCCAGCAGCTTATTGGAGCCGGAACTGTTTTTT	CASSLLEPELFF
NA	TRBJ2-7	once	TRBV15	TGTGCCACCAGCAGAGACCCTAACTACGAGCAGTACTTC	CATSRDPNYEQYF
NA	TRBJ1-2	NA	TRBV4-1	TGCGCCAGCAGCCAAGATCGCGTCGGGGGGGCCTCGTACTATGGCTACACCTTC	CASSQDRVGGASYYGYTF
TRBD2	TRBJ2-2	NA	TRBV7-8	TGTGCCAGCAGCCTACCCTTAGGGGCGCTAGCGGGGGGGCCCACCGGGGAGCTGTTTTTT	CASSLPLGALAGGPTGELFF
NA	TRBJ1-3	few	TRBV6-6	TGTGCCAGCAGTTACGGGGCGCCCGCCAACACCATATATTTT	CASSYGAPANTIYF
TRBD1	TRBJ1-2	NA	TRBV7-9	TGTGCCAGCAGCACCCGGGACAGCGTTAACTATGGCTACACCTTC	CASSTRDSVNYGYTF
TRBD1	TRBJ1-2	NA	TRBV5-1	TGCGCCAGCAGCTCCCGACAGGGGGCGCCCGGCTACACCTTC	CASSSRQGAPGYTF
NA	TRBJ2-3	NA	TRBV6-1	TGTGCCAGCAGTGAAGCTTTCCGGGATACGCAGTATTTT	CASSEAFRDTQYF
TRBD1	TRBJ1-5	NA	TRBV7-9	TGTGCCAGCAGCTTTGGACAGGATAGCAATCAGCCCCAGCATTTT	CASSFGQDSNQPQHF
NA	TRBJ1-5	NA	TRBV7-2	TGTGCCAGCAGCTTCGTCGGGGGGGGACAGCCCCAGCATTTT	CASSFVGGGQPQHF
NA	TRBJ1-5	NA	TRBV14	TGTGCCAGCAGCCAAGCCCTCCGGGTCACGTATAGCAATCAGCCCCAGCATTTT	CASSQALRVTYSNQPQHF
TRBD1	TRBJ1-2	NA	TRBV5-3	TGTGCCAGAAGCTTGGGACAGGGTGTCGACTTCTATGGCTACACCTTC	CARSLGQGVDFYGYTF
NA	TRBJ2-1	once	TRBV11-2	TGTGCCAGCAGCTTAACTAGCCGGGGTGAGCAGTTCTTC	CASSLTSRGEQFF
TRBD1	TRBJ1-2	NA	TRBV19	TGTGCCAGTAGTGTGCCGGGACAGAGCTATGGCTACACCTTC	CASSVPGQSYGYTF
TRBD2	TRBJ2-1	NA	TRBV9	TGTGCCAGCAGCTCCAAGCCCGGGAGGCTATCCTACAATGAGCAGTTCTTC	CASSSKPGRLSYNEQFF
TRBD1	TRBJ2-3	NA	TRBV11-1	TGTGCCAGCAGCCCAGACGACAGGGGGAATACGCAGTATTTT	CASSPDDRGNTQYF
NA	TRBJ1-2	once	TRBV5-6	TGTGCCAGCAGCCGATTCGACAGCGGGCGCAACTATGGCTACACCTTC	CASSRFDSGRNYGYTF
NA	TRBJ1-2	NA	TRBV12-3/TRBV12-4	TGTGCCAGCAGTCCTGGGTCGGGTGGCTACACCTTC	CASSPGSGGYTF
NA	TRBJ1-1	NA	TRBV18	TGTGCCAGCTCACCTAACACAGGAGCGGGAGCTTTCTTT	CASSPNTGAGAFF
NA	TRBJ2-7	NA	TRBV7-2	TGTGCCAGCACCCTGGGGGGATTCCTTTCCTACGAGCAGTACTTC	CASTLGGFLSYEQYF
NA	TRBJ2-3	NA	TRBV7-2	TGTGCCAGCAGCAGACAGGTTCGGGGCACAGATACGCAGTATTTT	CASSRQVRGTDTQYF
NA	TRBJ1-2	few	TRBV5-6	TGTGCCAGCAGCTTGGGGGTTACGGGGGACTATGGCTACACCTTC	CASSLGVTGDYGYTF
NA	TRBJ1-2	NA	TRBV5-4	TGTGCCAGCAGCTTGAGGGGAGGTAACTATGGCTACACCTTC	CASSLRGGNYGYTF
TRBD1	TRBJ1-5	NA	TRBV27	TGTGCCAGCAGTCTTGACAGGGGCAATCAGCCCCAGCATTTT	CASSLDRGNQPQHF
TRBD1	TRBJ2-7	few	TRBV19	TGTGCCAGTAGTATGTACGGACAGGGCCTAGCCTACGAGCAGTACTTC	CASSMYGQGLAYEQYF
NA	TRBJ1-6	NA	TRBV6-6	TGTGCCAGCAGTTCCCAAGAGGCCCGACCCTATTCACCCCTCCACTTT	CASSSQEARPYSPLHF
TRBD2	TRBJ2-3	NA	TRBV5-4	TGTGCCAGCAGCGCGGGACTAGCGGGGAACACAGATACGCAGTATTTT	CASSAGLAGNTDTQYF
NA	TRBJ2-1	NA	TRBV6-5	TGTGCCAGCAGTTACAGTCGGACAGCCTGGAATGAGCAGTTCTTC	CASSYSRTAWNEQFF
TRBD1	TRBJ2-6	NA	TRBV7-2	TGTGCCAGCAGCTTAGTTGGGACAGTCAGCTCTGGGGCCAACGTCCTGACTTTC	CASSLVGTVSSGANVLTF
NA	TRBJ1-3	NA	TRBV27	TGTGCCAGCAGTCCCCGACAGGACTTTGGAAACACCATATATTTT	CASSPRQDFGNTIYF
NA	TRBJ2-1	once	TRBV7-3	TGTGCCAGCAGCTTAGTCTCAGATGAGCAGTTCTTC	CASSLVSDEQFF
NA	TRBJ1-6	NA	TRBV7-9	TGTGCCAGCAGCTTAGCGGCAACCTTCCTTCAGGAGGCCCTCCACTTT	CASSLAATFLQEALHF
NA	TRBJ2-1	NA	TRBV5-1	TGCGCCAGCAGCGACCGGGACTTCTACAATGAGCAGTTCTTC	CASSDRDFYNEQFF
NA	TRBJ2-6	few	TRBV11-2	TGTGCCAGCAGCCGACAGGTCTCTGGGGCCAACGTCCTGACTTTC	CASSRQVSGANVLTF
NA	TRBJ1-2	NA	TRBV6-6	TGTGCCAGCAGTCGGGACACTTCCTTTCGGGGCTACACCTTC	CASSRDTSFRGYTF
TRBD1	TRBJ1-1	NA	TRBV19	TGTGCCAGTAGTCTGAACAGGGGATTTATGAACACTGAAGCTTTCTTT	CASSLNRGFMNTEAFF
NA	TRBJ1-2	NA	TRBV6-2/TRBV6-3	TGTGCCAGCAGTTATGGCAGACAATATGGCTACACCTTC	CASSYGRQYGYTF
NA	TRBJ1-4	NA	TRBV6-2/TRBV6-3	TGTGCCAGCAGATACAACTATGACAGCCGTAATGAAAAACTGTTTTTT	CASRYNYDSRNEKLFF
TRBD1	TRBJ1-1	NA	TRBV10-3	TGTGCCATCAGTAACTATGACAGGGGGCGAGGGACTGAAGCTTTCTTT	CAISNYDRGRGTEAFF
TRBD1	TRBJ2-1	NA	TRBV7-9	TGTGCCAGCAGCCTCGGGGACAGGACTTTCTACAATGAGCAGTTCTTC	CASSLGDRTFYNEQFF
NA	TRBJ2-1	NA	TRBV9	TGTGCCAGCAGGCCGCGGGGAAAGGACAATGAGCAGTTCTTC	CASRPRGKDNEQFF
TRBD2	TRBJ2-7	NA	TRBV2	TGTGCCAGCAAAAGCGGGGGGGGCGGCGAGCAGTACTTC	CASKSGGGGEQYF
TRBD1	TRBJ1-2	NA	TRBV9	TGTGCCAGCAGCGTAGTCGAGACAGGGAGCCCGTATGGCTACACCTTC	CASSVVETGSPYGYTF
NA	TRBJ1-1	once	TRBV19	TGTGCCACTAATCGGGGGGTTATGAACACTGAAGCTTTCTTT	CATNRGVMNTEAFF